Listed below are T cell receptor beta chains from one sample, sequenced in a study of tumor-infiltrating lymphocytes in primary liver carcinoma. Using its own MiXCR run on the multiplex PCR reads, TCRdb lists one record per CDR3 protein. The repertoire consists of about 200,000 distinct CDR3 sequences, with around three fifths occurring once and the leading ten covering 5.5% to 9%. The sequencing sample was made of peripheral blood. Receptors originate from a woman aged 55-70 years with primary liver carcinoma and hepatitis B virus infection. CDR3s include the opening cysteine and the closing phenylalanine or tryptophan. D genes are given only for firm matches. For some rows the clone size is stated as once, few or many, or as a class when expanded; others skip it.

j_gene,d_gene,abundance,v_gene,CDR3aa,CDR3nt
TRBJ2-1,TRBD2,NA,TRBV6-4,CVSSAERGNEQFF,TGTGTCAGCAGTGCGGAGCGGGGCAATGAGCAGTTCTTC
TRBJ2-4,NA,once,TRBV29-1,CSVVGRTAKNIQHF,TGCAGCGTTGTGGGCAGGACCGCCAAAAACATTCAGCACTTC
TRBJ2-5,TRBD2,NA,TRBV11-2,CASSLRGSGTYQETKYF,TGTGCCAGCAGCTTGCGGGGTAGCGGGACGTACCAAGAGACCAAGTACTTC
TRBJ1-1,NA,many,TRBV6-6,CASSETREAFF,TGTGCCAGCAGTGAAACCCGCGAAGCTTTCTTT
TRBJ2-7,NA,once,TRBV11-2,CTSSLAQRWAYEQYF,TGTACCAGCAGCTTAGCACAGAGGTGGGCCTACGAGCAGTACTTC
TRBJ2-7,NA,NA,TRBV11-3,CASSLVAATPYEQYF,TGTGCCAGCAGCTTAGTGGCAGCAACCCCTTACGAGCAGTACTTC
TRBJ2-4,TRBD2,NA,TRBV4-2,CASSQGVSGSGAKNIQYF,TGTGCCAGCAGTCAAGGTGTTAGCGGGAGCGGAGCCAAAAACATTCAGTACTTC
TRBJ2-2,TRBD2,NA,TRBV11-2,CASSPTSGMDTGELFF,TGTGCCAGCAGCCCCACGAGCGGGATGGACACCGGGGAGCTGTTTTTT
TRBJ1-1,NA,NA,TRBV11-2,CASSLGALGNTKAFF,TGTGCCAGCAGCTTAGGGGCTCTGGGTAACACTAAGGCTTTCTTT
TRBJ2-3,NA,NA,TRBV11-3,CASRTGISGSDDTDTQYF,TGTGCCAGCAGGACCGGTATTAGCGGTTCAGATGACACAGATACGCAGTATTTT
TRBJ2-1,NA,NA,TRBV12-3/TRBV12-4,CASRRCRGGSNGQFF,TGTGCCAGCAGGCGTTGCAGGGGGGGTTCAAATGGGCAGTTCTTC
TRBJ2-3,NA,NA,TRBV7-9,CASSTPTGERRADTQYF,TGTGCCAGCAGCACTCCGACGGGAGAGCGTCGAGCAGATACGCAGTATTTT
TRBJ2-7,NA,NA,TRBV5-6,CASSLDRVGGGQYF,TGTGCCAGCAGCTTGGATAGGGTCGGAGGCGGGCAGTACTTC
TRBJ2-1,TRBD2,NA,TRBV30,CAWSPGLAGYNEQLF,TGTGCCTGGAGTCCGGGACTAGCGGGCTACAATGAGCAGCTCTTC
TRBJ2-7,TRBD2,many,TRBV11-2,CASSLVPSGRPSGEQYF,TGTGCCAGCAGCTTAGTCCCTAGCGGGAGGCCCAGCGGCGAGCAGTACTTC
TRBJ2-7,NA,many,TRBV11-2,CASSAIRAKGEQYF,TGTGCCAGCAGCGCAATCCGGGCCAAAGGGGAGCAGTACTTC
TRBJ2-7,NA,NA,TRBV28,CASSPTPPLAYEQSF,TGTGCCAGTTCCCCTACCCCCCCGCTAGCCTACGAGCAGTCCTTC
TRBJ1-1,NA,many,TRBV11-2,CASSQTTGGTEAFF,TGTGCCAGCAGCCAAACGACCGGAGGTACTGAAGCTTTCTTT
TRBJ2-3,TRBD2,NA,TRBV6-5,CACKGGGLDTQYF,TGTGCCTGCAAAGGCGGGGGGCTTGATACGCAGTATTTT
TRBJ2-2,TRBD2,NA,TRBV7-8,CASSLRQKDSGRNTGELFF,TGTGCCAGCAGCTTGCGACAAAAAGATAGCGGGAGAAATACCGGGGAGCTGTTTTTT
TRBJ2-1,TRBD2,NA,TRBV11-2,CASSLRRGRGSNEQFF,TGTGCCAGCAGCCTACGTAGAGGGAGGGGCTCAAATGAGCAGTTCTTC
TRBJ2-4,TRBD2,once,TRBV20-1,CSAREPGTSGRPKNIQYF,TGCAGTGCTAGAGAGCCCGGGACTAGCGGGAGACCCAAAAACATTCAGTACTTC
TRBJ1-6,NA,many,TRBV7-9,CASRPDGPYSPLHF,TGTGCCAGCAGGCCCGACGGTCCGTATTCACCCCTCCACTTT
TRBJ1-1,NA,NA,TRBV11-2,CASSIRRGQEAFF,TGTGCCAGCAGCATAAGGAGGGGCCAAGAGGCTTTCTTT
TRBJ1-5,NA,many,TRBV6-5,CASSYGGFNQPQHF,TGTGCCAGCAGTTACGGGGGATTCAATCAGCCCCAGCATTTT
TRBJ2-7,NA,NA,TRBV11-2,CASSLSWRGSYEQYF,TGTGCCAGCAGTTTAAGCTGGAGGGGCTCCTACGAGCAGTACTTC
TRBJ2-3,TRBD1,NA,TRBV7-6,CASSRGQGAIDTQYF,TGTGCCAGCAGCCGCGGACAGGGGGCAATAGATACGCAGTATTTT